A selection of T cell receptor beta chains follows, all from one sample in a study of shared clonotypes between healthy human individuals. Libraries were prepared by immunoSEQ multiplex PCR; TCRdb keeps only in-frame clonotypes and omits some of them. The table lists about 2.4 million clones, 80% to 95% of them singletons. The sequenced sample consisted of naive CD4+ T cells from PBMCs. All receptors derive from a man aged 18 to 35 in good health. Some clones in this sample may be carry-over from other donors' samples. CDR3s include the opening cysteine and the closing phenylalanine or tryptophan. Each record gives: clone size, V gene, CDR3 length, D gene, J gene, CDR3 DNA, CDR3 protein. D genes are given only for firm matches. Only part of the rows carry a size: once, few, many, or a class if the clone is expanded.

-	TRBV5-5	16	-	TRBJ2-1	TGTGCCAGCAGCTTGGGACCCCCCGCAGGGGACGATGAGCAGTTCTTC	CASSLGPPAGDDEQFF
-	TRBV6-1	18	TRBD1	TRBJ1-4	TGTGCCAGCAGTGAACTCTGGACAGGGCTCGCAACTAATGAAAAACTGTTTTTT	CASSELWTGLATNEKLFF
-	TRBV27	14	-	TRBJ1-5	TGTGCCAGCAGTTTCGGCGGACCGAATCAGCCCCAGCATTTT	CASSFGGPNQPQHF
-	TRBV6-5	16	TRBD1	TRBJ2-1	TGTGCCAGCAGTTATAGCCGGGACAGGGACTACAATGAGCAGTTCTTC	CASSYSRDRDYNEQFF
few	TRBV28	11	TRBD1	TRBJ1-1	TGTGCCAGCAGTGGACAGGGGCCAGCTTTCTTT	CASSGQGPAFF
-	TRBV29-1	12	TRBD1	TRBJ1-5	TGCAGCGTCACTCAGGGGGACCAGCCCCAGCATTTT	CSVTQGDQPQHF
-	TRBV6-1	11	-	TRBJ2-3	TGTGCCAGCAGTGAATGGGCTACGCAGTATTTT	CASSEWATQYF
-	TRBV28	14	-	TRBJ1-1	TGTGCCAGCAGTTCCCAGGGTGGGGGCACTGAAGCTTTCTTT	CASSSQGGGTEAFF
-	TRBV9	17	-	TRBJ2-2	TGTGCCAGCAGCGTAGGTGGGGGAGGCACGAACACCGGGGAGCTGTTTTTT	CASSVGGGGTNTGELFF
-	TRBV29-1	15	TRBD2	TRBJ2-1	TGCAGCGTTGAGCCCCTAGCGGGAGGGTACAATGAGCAGTTCTTC	CSVEPLAGGYNEQFF
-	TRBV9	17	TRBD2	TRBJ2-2	TGTGCCAGCAGCGTAAGCACACTAGCGTCGAACACCGGGGAGCTGTTTTTT	CASSVSTLASNTGELFF
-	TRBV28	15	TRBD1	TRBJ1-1	TGTGCCAGCAGTTTGGCAGGGGGAAGGAACACTGAAGCTTTCTTT	CASSLAGGRNTEAFF
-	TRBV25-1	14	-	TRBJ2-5	TGTGCCAGCAATAAGGAGGGTCGAGTGGAGACCCAGTACTTC	CASNKEGRVETQYF
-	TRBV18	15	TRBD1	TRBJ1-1	TGTGCCAGCTCAAGGACAGGGGGATTGGGGACTGAAGCTTTCTTT	CASSRTGGLGTEAFF
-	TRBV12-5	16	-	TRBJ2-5	TGTGCTAGTGGTTTGGTTCGCCCCGGGAGCAGGGAGACCCAGTACTTC	CASGLVRPGSRETQYF
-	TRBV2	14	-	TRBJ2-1	TGTGCCAGCAGCTCTTCGTACAGGGACAATGAGCAGTTCTTC	CASSSSYRDNEQFF
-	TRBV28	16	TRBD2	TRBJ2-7	TGTGCCAGCAGTTTAGTGGGACTAGGCCGCTCCTACGAGCAGTACTTC	CASSLVGLGRSYEQYF
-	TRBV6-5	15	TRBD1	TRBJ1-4	TGTGCCAGCAGCGGGACAGGGGGTTATAATGAAAAACTGTTTTTT	CASSGTGGYNEKLFF
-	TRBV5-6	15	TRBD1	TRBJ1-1	TGTGCCAGCAGCCTTAGCGGGACAGGGAGGTCTGAAGCTTTCTTT	CASSLSGTGRSEAFF
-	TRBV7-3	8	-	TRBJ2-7	TGTGCCAAGAACGAGCAGTACTTC	CAKNEQYF
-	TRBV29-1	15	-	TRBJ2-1	TGCAGCGTTGTTCAGACTGGGGATAGCGGAGACGAGCAGTTCTTC	CSVVQTGDSGDEQFF
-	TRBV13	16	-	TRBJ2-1	TGTGCCAGCAGCGAGAACAAGGGGGAGGGTGAGAATGAGCAGTTCTTC	CASSENKGEGENEQFF